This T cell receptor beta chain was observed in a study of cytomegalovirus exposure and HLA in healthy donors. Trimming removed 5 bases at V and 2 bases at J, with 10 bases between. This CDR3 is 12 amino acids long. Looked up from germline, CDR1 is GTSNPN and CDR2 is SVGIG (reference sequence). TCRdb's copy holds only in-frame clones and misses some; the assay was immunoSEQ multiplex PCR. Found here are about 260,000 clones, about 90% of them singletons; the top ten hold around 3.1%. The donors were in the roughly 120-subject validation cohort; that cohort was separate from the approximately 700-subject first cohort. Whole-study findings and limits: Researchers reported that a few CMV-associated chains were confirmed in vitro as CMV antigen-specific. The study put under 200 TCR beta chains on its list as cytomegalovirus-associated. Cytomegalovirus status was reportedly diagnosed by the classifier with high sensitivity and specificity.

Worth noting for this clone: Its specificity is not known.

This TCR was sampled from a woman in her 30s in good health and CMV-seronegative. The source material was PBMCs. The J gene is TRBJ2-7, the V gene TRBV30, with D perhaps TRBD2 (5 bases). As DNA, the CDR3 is TGTGCCTGGGGACCCGGGGCCTACGAGCAGTACTTC. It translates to CAWGPGAYEQYF.